This T cell receptor beta chain originates from a study of read filtering for tumor transcriptome and immune sequencing. Whole-study findings and limits: Even smaller IR-seq throughput identified most shared clonotypes.

The sample holds many counts of this clonotype. The antigen is undetermined. The CDR3 contains 12 residues. In germline, CDR1 is MNHNS, CDR2 SASEGT. V lost 3 bases and J 6 bases, leaving 6 bases between the germline ends. This library used approximately 370 ng RNA and molecular barcoded adaptors spanning alpha/delta and beta/gamma chains. TCRdb independently ran MiXCR on the reads; one entry per CDR3 protein. The top ten clones hold around 66% of a sample with 20,000 to 25,000 distinct CDR3 sequences, around 13% of them seen once. The sample was a population of CD138-negative cells sorted from bone marrow. The chain is built from TRBV6-1 and TRBJ1-5; the D is unclear. The sequence derives from a donor aged 40 or older with multiple myeloma. The CDR3 is CASSEPGQPQHF. DNA of the CDR3: TGTGCCAGCAGTGAGCCAGGTCAGCCCCAGCATTTT.